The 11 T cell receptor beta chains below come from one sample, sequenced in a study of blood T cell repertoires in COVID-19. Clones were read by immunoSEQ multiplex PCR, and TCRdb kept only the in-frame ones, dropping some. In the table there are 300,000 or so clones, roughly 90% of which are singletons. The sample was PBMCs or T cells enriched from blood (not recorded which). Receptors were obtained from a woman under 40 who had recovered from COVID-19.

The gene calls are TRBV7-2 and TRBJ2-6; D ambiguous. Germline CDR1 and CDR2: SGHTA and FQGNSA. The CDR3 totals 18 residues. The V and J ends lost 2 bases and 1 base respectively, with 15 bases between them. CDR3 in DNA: TGTGCCAGCAGCTTAATGGTGGGCAGTCTGTCTGGGGCCAACGTCCTGACTTTC. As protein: CASSLMVGSLSGANVLTF.

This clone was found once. CDR3 nucleotide sequence: TGTGCCAGCAGCTTAATAACAGGACAGGGATACAATGAGCAGTTCTTC. This sequence encodes CASSLITGQGYNEQFF. The chain has TRBV5-4 and TRBJ2-1, with 8 positions matching TRBD1. V lost 2 bases to trimming and J lost 4 bases; unmatched junction nucleotides: 8. Germline V gene data show CDR1 as SGHNT and CDR2 as YYREEE (reference sequence). CDR3 size: 16 residues.

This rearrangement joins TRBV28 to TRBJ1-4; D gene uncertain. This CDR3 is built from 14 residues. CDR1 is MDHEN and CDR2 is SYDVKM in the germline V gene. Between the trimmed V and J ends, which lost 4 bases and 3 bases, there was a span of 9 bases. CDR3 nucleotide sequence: TGTGCCAGCAGTTACACAGCTTCTAATGAAAAACTGTTTTTT. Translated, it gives CASSYTASNEKLFF.

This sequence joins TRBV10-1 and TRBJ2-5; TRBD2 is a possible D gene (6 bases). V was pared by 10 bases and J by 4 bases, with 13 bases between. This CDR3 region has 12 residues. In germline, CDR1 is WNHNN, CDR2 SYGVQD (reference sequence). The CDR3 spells CATGGVGETQYF. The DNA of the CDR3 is TGCGCCACCGGAGGGGTGGGAGAGACCCAGTACTTC.

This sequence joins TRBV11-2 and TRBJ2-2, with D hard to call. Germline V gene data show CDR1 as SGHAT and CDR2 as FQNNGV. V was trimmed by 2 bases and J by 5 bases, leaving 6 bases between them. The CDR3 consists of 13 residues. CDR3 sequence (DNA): TGTGCCAGCAGCTTATTCGGGACCGGGGAGCTGTTTTTT. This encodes CASSLFGTGELFF.

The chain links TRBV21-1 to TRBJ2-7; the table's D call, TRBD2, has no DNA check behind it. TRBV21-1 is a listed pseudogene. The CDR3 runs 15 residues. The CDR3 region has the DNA TGTGCCAGCAGCAAAGATTGGCGGGAGTTATATGAGCAGTACTTC. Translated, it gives CASSKDWRELYEQYF.

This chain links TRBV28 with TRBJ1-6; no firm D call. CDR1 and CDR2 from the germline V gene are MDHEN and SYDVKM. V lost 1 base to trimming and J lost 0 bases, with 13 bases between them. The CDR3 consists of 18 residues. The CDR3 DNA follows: TGTGCCAGCAGTTTATCCGCCGGTGCGAGCTCCTATAATTCACCCCTCCACTTT. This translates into CASSLSAGASSYNSPLHF.

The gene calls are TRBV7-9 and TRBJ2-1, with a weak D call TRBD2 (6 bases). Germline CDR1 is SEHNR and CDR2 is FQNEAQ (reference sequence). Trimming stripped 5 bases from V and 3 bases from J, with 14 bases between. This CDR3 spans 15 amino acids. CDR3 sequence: CASSLVREFYNEQFF. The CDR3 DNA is TGTGCCAGCAGCCTCGTCCGGGAGTTCTACAATGAGCAGTTCTTC. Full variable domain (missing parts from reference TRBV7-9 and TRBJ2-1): DTGVSQNPRHKITKRGQNVTFRCDPISEHNRLYWYRQTLGQGPEFLTYFQNEAQLEKSRLLSDRFSAERPKGSFSTLEIQRTEQGDSAMYLCASSLVREFYNEQFFGPGTRLTVL.

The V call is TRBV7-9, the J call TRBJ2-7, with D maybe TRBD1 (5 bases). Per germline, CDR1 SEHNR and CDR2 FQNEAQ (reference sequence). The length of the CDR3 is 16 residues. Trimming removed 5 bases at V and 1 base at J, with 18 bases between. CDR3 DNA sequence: TGTGCCAGCAGCCCGACCCAGGGTTCACTTTCCTACGAGCAGTACTTC. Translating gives CASSPTQGSLSYEQYF.

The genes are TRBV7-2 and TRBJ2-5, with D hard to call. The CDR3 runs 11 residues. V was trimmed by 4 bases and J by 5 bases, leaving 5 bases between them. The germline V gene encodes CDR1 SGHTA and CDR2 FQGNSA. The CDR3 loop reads CASSYFETQYF. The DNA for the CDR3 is TGTGCCAGCAGCTACTTCGAGACCCAGTACTTC. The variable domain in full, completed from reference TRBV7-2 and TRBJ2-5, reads GAGVSQSPSNKVTEKGKDVELRCDPISGHTALYWYRQSLGQGLEFLIYFQGNSAPDKSGLPSDRFSAERTGGSVSTLTIQRTQQEDSAVYLCASSYFETQYFGPGTRLLVL.

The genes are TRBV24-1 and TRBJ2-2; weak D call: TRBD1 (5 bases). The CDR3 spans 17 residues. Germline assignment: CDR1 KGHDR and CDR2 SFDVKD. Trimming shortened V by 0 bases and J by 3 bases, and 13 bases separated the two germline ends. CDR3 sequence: CATSDLGAWADTGELFF. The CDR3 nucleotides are TGTGCCACCAGTGATTTGGGGGCGTGGGCAGACACCGGGGAGCTGTTTTTT.